This T cell receptor (beta chain) derives from a study of blood T cell repertoires in COVID-19. Study context: Samples representing acute and convalescent COVID-19 were sourced from the United States, Italy and Spain.

This CDR3 contains 19 residues. Germline-derived CDR1 and CDR2 are SGHNT and YENEEA. The trim removed 5 bases at V and 6 bases at J, leaving 17 bases unmatched. Source study methods: Reference gene primer amplification in the assay estimated nucleated cell counts. Using immunoSEQ multiplex PCR, the repertoire was profiled, and TCRdb retains in-frame clones only, with some absent. V, J and clone size are those of that table, while D and trimming were read from the DNA. The profile shows 200,000 to 300,000 clones, 75% to 90% of them singletons. In its sample, this clone was seen a few times. Sequences were obtained from peripheral blood. The chain combines TRBV11-3 with TRBJ1-5; 12 nucleotides align to TRBD1. The clonotype originates from a woman aged 40 to 50 with acute or convalescent COVID-19. This CDR3 reads CASSTSGTGGDWAIQPQHF. CDR3 sequence (DNA): TGTGCCAGCAGCACGTCCGGGACAGGGGGCGATTGGGCAATTCAGCCCCAGCATTTT.